This T cell receptor beta chain comes out of a study of OX40 agonist ivuxolimab in advanced cancers. Across the whole study: Every 2 weeks, patients received ivuxolimab intravenously, dosed at 0.01 to 10 mg/kg.

Assay: immunoSEQ multiplex PCR; the TCRdb copy retains only in-frame clones and omits some. The data contain about 80,000 clones, approximately 83% of them seen just once; the ten biggest clones take up less than 2.5%. This clonotype was obtained from an adult with an advanced solid tumor such as melanoma, head and neck, liver or kidney cancer. The source was CD4+ or CD8+ T cells sorted from blood, collected in a trial of the OX40 agonist ivuxolimab.

The CDR3 loop is CASSSRNWNAAEQYF. CDR3 coding DNA: TGTGCCAGCAGCTCCCGCAATTGGAACGCGGCGGAGCAGTACTTC. The V gene is TRBV11-2, the J gene TRBJ2-7; D gene uncertain. The germline gives CDR1 SGHAT, CDR2 FQNNGV. V lost 4 bases and J lost 7, with 20 bases in between. The CDR3 has 15 amino acids.